The 4 T cell receptor beta chains reported below all come from one sample, sequenced in a study of beta chain features in type 1 diabetes. Findings and limits, study-wide: TCRB CDR3s were moderately but significantly shorter in Type 1 diabetes patients in all four CD4+ subsets.

Antigens for these TCRs are unknown. Sequencing targeted expressed TCRB transcripts, as all isolated RNA had been reverse transcribed. The data were produced by immunoSEQ multiplex PCR, yet TCRdb's version contains in-frame clones alone and is incomplete. Of over 650,000 clones listed, 11% to 15% were seen once; the top ten hold 0.03% to 0.04%. The sample taken for sequencing was naive CD4+ T cells from blood. These receptors were collected from a young man with type 1 diabetes.

This clone was counted a few times. The J gene is TRBJ2-2, the V gene TRBV6-1; 10 bases align to TRBD2. Germline V gene lookup returns CDR1 MNHNS and CDR2 SASEGT. This CDR3 spans 15 amino acids. Trimming at V came to 7 bases and at J to 13 bases, leaving 15 bases not matched to a gene. The CDR3 nucleotides are TGTGCCAGCACCGGGAGCGGAGCGGGGGGGAGAGCGCTGTTTTTT. Encoded protein: CASTGSGAGGRALFF.

This clone was seen a few times. V is TRBV2 and J is TRBJ2-5; D is undetermined. The CDR3 contains 12 residues. The germline V and J ends were trimmed by 6 bases and 3 bases, with 8 bases remaining between them. The germline V gene encodes CDR1 SNHLY and CDR2 FYNNEI. CDR3 in amino acids: CASRELEETQYF. The CDR3 DNA reads as TGTGCCAGCAGGGAACTCGAAGAGACCCAGTACTTC.

This clone was seen a few times. V and J are TRBV29-1 and TRBJ2-7; the D is unclear. The CDR3 covers 12 residues. Trimming removed 5 bases at V and 1 base at J, with 9 bases between. Germline CDR1 and CDR2: SQVTM and ANQGSEA. CDR3 DNA: TGCAGCGTTCTCAGAAGTTCCTACGAGCAGTACTTC. Encoded protein: CSVLRSSYEQYF.

With respect to this clone: At the DNA level, this CDR3 is encoded by other sequences in the same sample as well. The rearrangement uses TRBV27 and TRBJ2-3; D unresolved. This CDR3 is built from 13 residues. Germline assignment: CDR1 MNHEY and CDR2 SMNVEV (reference sequence). V lost 3 bases and J 2 bases, leaving 6 bases between the germline ends. CDR3 protein: CASSLRHTDTQYF. DNA of the CDR3: TGTGCCAGCAGTTTGAGACACACAGATACGCAGTATTTT.